This TCR beta chain was found in a study of CD8+CD57+ T cells in acquired aplastic anemia. By flow cytometry, patients selected for sequencing had shown an expansion of CD8+CD57+ cells. The patients, all of them, had severe acquired aplastic anemia. Study conclusions and caveats: About 29 shared CD8+ CDR3s appeared highly expressed within patients' immunodominant clones.

Germline V lookup: CDR1 SQVTM, CDR2 ANQGSEA. J lost 2 bases, V lost 4 bases, and 9 bases had no gene match. The CDR3 contains 15 residues. About this clonotype itself: Its target is unknown.

TCR beta VDJ and CDR3 were profiled, and genomic DNA was the template. MiXCR, run by TCRdb on the reads, gives a single entry per CDR3 protein. The data show about 180,000 distinct CDR3 sequences, 50% to 65% seen once. The chain uses TRBV29-1 and TRBJ2-3, with 7 bases that match TRBD2. Specimen: sorted CD4+, CD8+, or CD8+CD57+ T cells (not recorded which) from PBMCs. The sequence was obtained from a human donor with aplastic anemia. The CDR3 region is CSVVGLAANTDTQYF. The DNA for the CDR3 is TGCAGCGTTGTCGGTCTAGCGGCCAACACAGATACGCAGTATTTT.